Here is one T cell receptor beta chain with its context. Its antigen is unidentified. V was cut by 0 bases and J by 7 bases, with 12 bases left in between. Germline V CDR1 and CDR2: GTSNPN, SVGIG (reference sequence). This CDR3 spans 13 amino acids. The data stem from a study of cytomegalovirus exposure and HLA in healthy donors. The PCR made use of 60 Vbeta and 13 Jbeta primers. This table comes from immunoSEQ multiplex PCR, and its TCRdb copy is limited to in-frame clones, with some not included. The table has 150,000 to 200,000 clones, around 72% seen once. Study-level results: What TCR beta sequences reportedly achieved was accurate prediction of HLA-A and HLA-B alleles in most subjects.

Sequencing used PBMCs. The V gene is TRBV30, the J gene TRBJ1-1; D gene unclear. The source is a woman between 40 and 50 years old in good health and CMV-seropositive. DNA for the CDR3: TGTGCCTGGAGTGTCGTTGGCGGTCTTGAAGCTTTCTTT. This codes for CAWSVVGGLEAFF.